A single sample is the source of the 19 T cell receptor beta chains below, sequenced in a study of T cell repertoires in cytomegalovirus infection. One entry per CDR3 protein results from TCRdb running MiXCR on the reads. The sample contains around 350,000 distinct CDR3 sequences, around 18% of which appear only once. The sequencing sample was made of PBMCs. The receptors here all came from a human donor in good health (CMV status not recorded). Some clones in this sample may be carry-over from other donors' samples.

This clonotype was recorded many times. V is TRBV7-2 and J is TRBJ2-3; 7 bases fit TRBD2. This CDR3 is built from 18 residues. V lost 5 bases and J lost 0; bases outside the gene matches: 14. CDR1 and CDR2 (germline): SGHTA, FQGNSA. The CDR3 sequence is CASSLLAFVRGSTDTQYF. Written as DNA, the CDR3 is TGTGCCAGCAGCCTACTGGCTTTCGTGCGGGGGAGCACAGATACGCAGTATTTT. Full variable domain (remainder filled in from reference TRBV7-2 and TRBJ2-3): GAGVSQSPSNKVTEKGKDVELRCDPISGHTALYWYRQSLGQGLEFLIYFQGNSAPDKSGLPSDRFSAERTGGSVSTLTIQRTQQEDSAVYLCASSLLAFVRGSTDTQYFGPGTRLTVL.

The chain combines TRBV11-3 with TRBJ2-1, with D unresolved. V was clipped by 5 bases and J by 10 bases, with 18 bases between them. Looked up from germline, CDR1 is SGHNT and CDR2 is YENEEA. The CDR3 is 14 amino acids. CDR3 sequence: CASSPRGVAGEQFF. As DNA, the CDR3 is TGTGCCAGCAGCCCCCGTGGAGTAGCCGGGGAGCAGTTCTTC.

This chain connects TRBV7-9 to TRBJ1-6; D is ambiguous. With 5 bases removed from V and 10 bases from J, the gap between germline ends came to 9 bases. The length of the CDR3 is 12 residues. Germline lookup yields CDR1 SEHNR and CDR2 FQNEAQ (reference sequence). Here the CDR3 reads CASSQNESPLHF. As DNA, the CDR3 is TGTGCCAGCAGCCAGAACGAATCACCCCTCCACTTT.

This clonotype has a handful of counts. The V and J genes are TRBV12-3 or TRBV12-4 and TRBJ2-7, with D hard to call. The CDR3 length is 13 residues. Deletions cut 1 base from V and 3 bases from J, with 7 bases between. CDR3 in DNA: TGTGCCAGCAGTTTAGTTGGTTACTACGAGCAGTACTTC. It translates to CASSLVGYYEQYF.

This clonotype was recorded at least ten times. J is TRBJ2-7 and V is TRBV7-2; D perhaps matches TRBD2 (6 bases). Trimming took 5 bases from V and 12 from J, leaving 14 bases between them. The CDR3 has 11 amino acids. CDR1 and CDR2 from the germline V gene are SGHTA and FQGNSA. As DNA, the CDR3 is TGTGCCAGCAGCCAGCGGGCGCAGGTGTACTTC. Translated, it gives CASSQRAQVYF.

At least ten counts were recorded for this clonotype. This chain uses TRBV7-2 with TRBJ2-3; D gene unclear. Germline CDR1 SGHTA, CDR2 FQGNSA. This CDR3 spans 14 amino acids. V lost 1 base, J lost 3 bases, and 8 bases lay in between. CDR3 amino acids: CASSLEVKTDTQYF. CDR3 nucleotide sequence: TGTGCCAGCAGCTTAGAAGTTAAAACAGATACGCAGTATTTT.

This clonotype was observed a single time. Being one base from a much bigger clone, this may be a read error. This rearrangement joins TRBV7-6 to TRBJ1-3; D is unclear. There are 15 residues in the CDR3. The germline V gene encodes CDR1 SGHVS and CDR2 FNYEAQ. CDR3 nucleotides: TGTGCCAGCAGCCGGGTTAGGGATAATGGAAACACCATAAATTTT. This codes for CASSRVRDNGNTINF.

The chain links TRBV20-1 to TRBJ2-1; 8 bases align to TRBD2. In germline, CDR1 is DFQATT, CDR2 SNEGSKA (reference sequence). The CDR3 consists of 14 residues. The J segment lost 5 bases and the V segment lost 1 base, leaving 4 bases of the junction unmatched. Here the CDR3 DNA reads TGCAGTGCTAGAGTAGCGGGAAGCGACAATGAGCAGTTCTTC. This encodes CSARVAGSDNEQFF.

A few counts support this clonotype. The DNA for the CDR3 is TGTGCCAGTAGTACTTGGAATCAGCCCCAGCATTTT. It specifies CASSTWNQPQHF. This sequence joins TRBV19 and TRBJ1-5; D is undetermined. The CDR3 has 12 residues. Germline V gene sequence: CDR1 LNHDA, CDR2 SQIVND (reference sequence). V gave up 4 bases and J gave up 4 bases, with 5 bases separating them.

This clonotype was observed a handful of times. This rearrangement joins TRBV20-1 to TRBJ2-2; 10 bases line up with TRBD2. Germline V gives CDR1 DFQATT, CDR2 SNEGSKA (reference sequence). V lost 5 bases, J lost 5 bases, and 8 bases stayed unmatched. CDR3 size: 15 residues. The CDR3 bases are TGCAGTGCTTCCCCAGCGGGGGGGTGGACCGGGGAGCTGTTTTTT. Residues: CSASPAGGWTGELFF.

Many counts were recorded for this clonotype. The chain employs TRBV7-2 and TRBJ2-5; TRBD1 or TRBD2 may be the D gene (7 bases each). Trimming pared 5 bases from V and 5 bases from J, leaving 18 bases between. Germline V gene data show CDR1 as SGHTA and CDR2 as FQGNSA. The CDR3 length is 15 residues. The CDR3 nucleotides read TGTGCCAGCAGCCATCCGGGGCAGGGGGGGGAGACCCAGTACTTC. It specifies CASSHPGQGGETQYF. Combining the CDR3 with reference TRBV7-2 and TRBJ2-5 gives the whole variable domain GAGVSQSPSNKVTEKGKDVELRCDPISGHTALYWYRQSLGQGLEFLIYFQGNSAPDKSGLPSDRFSAERTGGSVSTLTIQRTQQEDSAVYLCASSHPGQGGETQYFGPGTRLLVL.

This clonotype was picked up many times. V is TRBV20-1 and J is TRBJ1-5, with no clear D. Trimming took 3 bases from V and 0 from J, leaving 9 bases between them. CDR1 is DFQATT and CDR2 is SNEGSKA in the germline V gene (reference sequence). This CDR3 is built from 14 residues. The CDR3, as DNA: TGCAGTGCTAGTTTCGGTTATAGCAATCAGCCCCAGCATTTT. It translates to CSASFGYSNQPQHF.

This clonotype was counted a few times. The chain has TRBV6-1 and TRBJ2-3; D is undetermined. Germline-derived CDR1 and CDR2 are MNHNS and SASEGT. This CDR3 has 14 amino acids. V lost 6 bases and J 2 bases, leaving 12 bases between the germline ends. CDR3 in amino acids: CASRAASTTDTQYF. DNA of the CDR3: TGTGCCAGCAGGGCTGCCAGCACCACAGATACGCAGTATTTT.

About this clonotype itself: A much larger clone differs by one base, so this may be a read error. The chain recombines TRBV7-7 with TRBJ2-2; 14 bases agree with TRBD2. Germline CDR1 reads SSHAT; CDR2 reads FNYEAQ (reference sequence). The CDR3 spans 16 residues. CDR3 nucleotides: TGTGCCACCAGCCGCTCGGGACTAGCGGGGGCCGGGGAGCTGTTTTTT. Translating it yields CATSRSGLAGAGELFF.

The chain links TRBV29-1 to TRBJ2-1, with 8 bases fitting TRBD1. This CDR3 comprises 13 residues. Germline trimming cut 6 bases from V and 8 bases from J; bases unmatched to any gene: 9. Germline V lookup: CDR1 SQVTM, CDR2 ANQGSEA. The CDR3 here is CSVQQGVGDEQFF. CDR3 bases: TGCAGCGTCCAACAGGGGGTAGGCGATGAGCAGTTCTTC.

This sequence joins TRBV7-9 and TRBJ2-3; 8 bases agree with TRBD2. This CDR3 has 16 amino acids. CDR1 and CDR2 (germline): SEHNR, FQNEAQ (reference sequence). The junction had 7 bases not matched to a gene; V was cut back by 5 bases and J by 0 bases. This CDR3 is CASSSLSGGSTDTQYF. In DNA, the CDR3 is TGTGCCAGCAGCAGCTTAAGCGGGGGTAGCACAGATACGCAGTATTTT.

This clonotype was observed a handful of times. CDR3 in amino acids: CASIGWGDYNEQFF. The CDR3 DNA is TGTGCCAGTATAGGGTGGGGGGACTACAATGAGCAGTTCTTC. The V call is TRBV19, the J call TRBJ2-1, with D perhaps matching TRBD2 (6 bases). The germline V gene has CDR1 LNHDA and CDR2 SQIVND (reference sequence). V was cut by 7 bases and J by 3 bases, with 13 bases left in between. This CDR3 has 14 amino acids.

This chain connects TRBV4-1 to TRBJ2-3; possible D gene TRBD1, 6 bases. This CDR3 spans 15 amino acids. V was clipped by 6 bases and J by 7 bases, with 20 bases between them. CDR1 MGHRA and CDR2 YSYEKL come from the germline V gene. CDR3 sequence reads: CASRKERAGVYTQYF. CDR3 nucleotide sequence: TGCGCCAGCAGAAAAGAGAGAGCAGGGGTTTATACGCAGTATTTT.

The V and J genes are TRBV15 and TRBJ1-1; D uncertain. There are 15 residues in the CDR3. Trimming took 0 bases from V and 1 from J, leaving 9 bases between them. CDR1 is LNHNV, CDR2 YYDKDF, per germline (reference sequence). The CDR3 is CATSRDLAQNTEAFF. CDR3 DNA: TGTGCCACCAGCAGAGATCTGGCCCAGAACACTGAAGCTTTCTTT.